This T cell receptor (beta chain) was identified in a study of T-cell memory formation after mild COVID-19. For the study at large: The TCR clusters were mostly specific to one donor. Whole-study findings and limits: Later expanders leaned CD4+, whereas clones that contracted between day 15 and 85 were balanced CD4/CD8.

TCRdb called the 5' RACE reads again in MiXCR, with one record for every CDR3 protein. Among a few hundred thousand distinct CDR3 sequences listed, 15% to 20% were seen once. Remarks on this clonotype: Its antigen is not known.

V was shortened by 7 bases and J by 6 bases, with 15 bases between the two germline ends. In germline, CDR1 is MNHEY, CDR2 SVGEGT. This CDR3 is 13 amino acids long. The sequence came from a man between 18 and 35 years old who had mild COVID-19 (a few samples of this study predate the infection). Cell type and time point are not known. The specimen was PBMCs or a T cell subset sorted from them (not recorded which). The V call is TRBV6-2 or TRBV6-3, the J call TRBJ1-1; D is undetermined. The CDR3 sequence: CASKEFGSPEAFF. The CDR3 DNA follows: TGTGCCAGCAAGGAGTTCGGGTCCCCTGAAGCTTTCTTT.